The entry below gives a single T cell receptor (beta chain) sequence along with its context. Antigen unknown. Use of 60 Vbeta and 13 Jbeta primers characterized the PCR. Data came from immunoSEQ multiplex PCR; TCRdb stores just in-frame clones and leaves some out. Counted here are roughly 67,000 clones, 80% to 90% occurring once; the ten biggest clones make up about 2.9%. The data belong to a study of cytomegalovirus exposure and HLA in healthy donors. Study-wide findings and caveats: Upon later analysis, TCR association rates were observed to vary by HLA locus, being highest for DRB1 and lowest for HLA-C. It was reported that the classifier diagnosed cytomegalovirus status with high specificity and sensitivity in both the original and validation cohorts. Common viral pathogens were later found to be apparently linked to several of the most significant clusters.

The receptor was isolated from a woman in her thirties in good health and CMV-seronegative. The sample taken for sequencing was PBMCs.

The DNA for the CDR3 is TGTGCCAGCCCCCCGGGACAGGGGATATTAAACTATGGCTACACCTTC. Protein sequence: CASPPGQGILNYGYTF. The chain uses TRBV21-1 and TRBJ1-2; TRBD1 is taken as the D call from the table, unchecked against the DNA. TRBV21-1 represents a pseudogene. CDR3 size: 16 residues.